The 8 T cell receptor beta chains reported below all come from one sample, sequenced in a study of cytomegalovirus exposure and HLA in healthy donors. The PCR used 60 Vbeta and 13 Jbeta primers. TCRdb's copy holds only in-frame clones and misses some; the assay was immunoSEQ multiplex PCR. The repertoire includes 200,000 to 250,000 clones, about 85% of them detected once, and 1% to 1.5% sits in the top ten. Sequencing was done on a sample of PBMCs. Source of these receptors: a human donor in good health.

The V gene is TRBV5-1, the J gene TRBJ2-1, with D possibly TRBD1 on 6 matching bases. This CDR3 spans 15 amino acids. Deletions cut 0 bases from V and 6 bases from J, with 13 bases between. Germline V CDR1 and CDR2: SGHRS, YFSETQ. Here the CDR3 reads CASSLVGAQSNEQFF. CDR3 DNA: TGCGCCAGCAGCTTGGTGGGGGCTCAGAGCAATGAGCAGTTCTTC.

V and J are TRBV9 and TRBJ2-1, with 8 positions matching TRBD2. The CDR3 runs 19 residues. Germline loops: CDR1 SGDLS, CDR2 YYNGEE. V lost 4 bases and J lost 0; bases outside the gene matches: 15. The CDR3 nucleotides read TGTGCCAGCAGCCTTGGTATAGCGGGAAAGGGTAGCTCCTACAATGAGCAGTTCTTC. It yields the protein CASSLGIAGKGSSYNEQFF.

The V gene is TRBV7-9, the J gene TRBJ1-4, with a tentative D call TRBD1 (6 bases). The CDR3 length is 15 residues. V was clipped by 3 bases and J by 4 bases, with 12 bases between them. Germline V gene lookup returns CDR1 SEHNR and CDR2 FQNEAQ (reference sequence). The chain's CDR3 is CASSLDRRINEKLFF. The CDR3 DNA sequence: TGTGCCAGCAGCTTGGACAGAAGGATTAATGAAAAACTGTTTTTT.

CDR3 protein: CASSLDSGYEQYF. CDR3 coding DNA: TGTGCCAGCAGCTTAGACAGTGGCTACGAGCAGTACTTC. V gene TRBV7-9 combines with J gene TRBJ2-7; D ambiguous. This CDR3 is built from 13 residues. Trimming took off 1 base at V and 3 bases at J, with 7 bases between the two ends. Per the germline V gene, CDR1 is SEHNR and CDR2 is FQNEAQ (reference sequence). Supplemented by reference TRBV7-9 and TRBJ2-7, the full variable domain reads DTGVSQNPRHKITKRGQNVTFRCDPISEHNRLYWYRQTLGQGPEFLTYFQNEAQLEKSRLLSDRFSAERPKGSFSTLEIQRTEQGDSAMYLCASSLDSGYEQYFGPGTRLTVT.

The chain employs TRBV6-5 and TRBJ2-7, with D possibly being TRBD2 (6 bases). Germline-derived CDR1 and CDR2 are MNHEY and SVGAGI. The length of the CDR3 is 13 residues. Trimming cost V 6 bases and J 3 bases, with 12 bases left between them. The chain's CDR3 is CASSGSGYYEQYF. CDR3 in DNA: TGTGCCAGCAGCGGTAGCGGCTACTACGAGCAGTACTTC.

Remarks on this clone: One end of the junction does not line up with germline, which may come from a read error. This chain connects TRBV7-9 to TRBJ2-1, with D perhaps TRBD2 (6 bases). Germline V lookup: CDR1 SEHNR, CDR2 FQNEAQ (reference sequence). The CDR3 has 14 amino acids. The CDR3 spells CASTPGTPYNGQFF. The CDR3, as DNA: TGTGCCAGCACCCCCGGGACTCCATACAATGGGCAGTTCTTC.

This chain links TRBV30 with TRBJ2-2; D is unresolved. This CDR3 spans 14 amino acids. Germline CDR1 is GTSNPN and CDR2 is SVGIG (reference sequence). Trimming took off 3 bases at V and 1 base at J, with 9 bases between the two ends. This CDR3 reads CAWSYSRNTGELFF. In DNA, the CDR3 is TGTGCCTGGAGCTATTCCCGGAACACCGGGGAGCTGTTTTTT.

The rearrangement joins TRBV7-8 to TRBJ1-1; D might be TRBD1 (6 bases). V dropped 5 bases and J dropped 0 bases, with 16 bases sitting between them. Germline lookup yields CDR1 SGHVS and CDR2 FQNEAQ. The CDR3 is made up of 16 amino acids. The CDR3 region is CASSLRQVDMNTEAFF. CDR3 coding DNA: TGTGCCAGCAGCCTGAGACAGGTAGACATGAACACTGAAGCTTTCTTT.